Below are 5 T cell receptor beta chains sequenced from a single sample in a study of shared clonotypes between healthy human individuals. Libraries were prepared by immunoSEQ multiplex PCR; TCRdb keeps only in-frame clonotypes and omits some of them. The sample yields roughly 1,000,000 clones, around 78% seen once. The sequenced sample was memory CD4+ T cells from PBMCs. As to subset: CD45RA-negative fraction. These receptor sequences come from a young man in good health. Some clones in this sample may be carry-over from other donors' samples.

This chain connects TRBV7-2 to TRBJ2-2, with TRBD2 matching over 8 bases. Germline CDR1 is SGHTA and CDR2 is FQGNSA. The CDR3 is 15 residues long. With V trimmed by 5 bases and J by 5 bases, 7 bases remained unmatched. The CDR3, as DNA: TGTGCCAGCAGCCGGGAGAGCGGGAGAACCGGGGAGCTGTTTTTT. It yields the protein CASSRESGRTGELFF.

On this clone: Other DNA sequences from this sample encode an identical CDR3 as well. This chain uses TRBV28 with TRBJ2-7, with TRBD2 as a possible D gene (7 bases). The germline V gene encodes CDR1 MDHEN and CDR2 SYDVKM. CDR3 size: 15 residues. The V gene lost 3 bases and the J gene lost 0 bases, with 12 bases spanning the gap. CDR3 DNA sequence: TGTGCCAGCAGTTTGGGGGGGGCGAGCTCCTACGAGCAGTACTTC. This sequence encodes CASSLGGASSYEQYF. Variable domain in full (rest from reference TRBV28 and TRBJ2-7): DVKVTQSSRYLVKRTGEKVFLECVQDMDHENMFWYRQDPGLGLRLIYFSYDVKMKEKGDIPEGYSVSREKKERFSLILESASTNQTSMYLCASSLGGASSYEQYFGPGTRLTVT.

The rearrangement joins TRBV6-4 to TRBJ2-2, with D possibly being TRBD1 (5 bases). The CDR3 has 14 residues. CDR1 and CDR2 (germline): MRHNA, SNTAGT. Trimming left V 4 bases short and J 1 base short, with 7 bases between. CDR3 sequence: CASSVDRNTGELFF. DNA of the CDR3: TGTGCCAGCAGTGTAGACAGGAACACCGGGGAGCTGTTTTTT.

CDR3 residues: CASSSARPLTEAFF. The CDR3 nucleotides read TGTGCCAGTAGTAGCGCCAGGCCGTTAACTGAAGCTTTCTTT. This chain connects TRBV19 to TRBJ1-1; D is undetermined. The CDR3 covers 14 residues. Germline V lookup: CDR1 LNHDA, CDR2 SQIVND (reference sequence). Trimming cost V 4 bases and J 5 bases, with 14 bases left between them.

This clone was counted a few times. This chain links TRBV29-1 with TRBJ2-1; 11 nucleotides line up with TRBD2. Trimming cost V 6 bases and J 7 bases; bases outside gene matches: 11. The CDR3 consists of 15 residues. Per the germline V gene, CDR1 is SQVTM and CDR2 is ANQGSEA. The CDR3 spells CSVGSLAGGPNEQFF. DNA of the CDR3: TGCAGCGTCGGGTCATTAGCGGGAGGGCCGAATGAGCAGTTCTTC.